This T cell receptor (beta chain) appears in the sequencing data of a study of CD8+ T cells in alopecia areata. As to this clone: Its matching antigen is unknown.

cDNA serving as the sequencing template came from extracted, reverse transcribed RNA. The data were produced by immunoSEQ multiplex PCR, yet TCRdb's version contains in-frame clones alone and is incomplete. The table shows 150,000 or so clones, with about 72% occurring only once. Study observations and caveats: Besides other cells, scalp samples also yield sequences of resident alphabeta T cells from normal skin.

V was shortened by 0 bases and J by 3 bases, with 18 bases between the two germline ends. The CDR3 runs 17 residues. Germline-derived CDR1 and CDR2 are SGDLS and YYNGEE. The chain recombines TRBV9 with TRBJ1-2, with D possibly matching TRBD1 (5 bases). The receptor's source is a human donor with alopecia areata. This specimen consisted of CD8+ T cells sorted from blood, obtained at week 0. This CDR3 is CASSVATGQDPHYGYTF. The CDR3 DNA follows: TGTGCCAGCAGCGTAGCTACAGGACAAGATCCCCACTATGGCTACACCTTC.